This T cell receptor beta chain was sequenced for a study (dated by TCRdb to the early 2020s). The CDR1 and CDR2 encoded by the germline V gene are MNHEY and SVGEGT. The germline V end is reduced by 5 bases and the J end by 7 bases; junction bases left unmatched: 4. The CDR3 holds 13 amino acids from the cysteine to the phenylalanine. CDR3 DNA is the only sequence kept; it has 39 bases, read in frame from the first base. Survey-level sequencing on the immunoSEQ platform was used to profile the TCR beta chain repertoires. In the paper's pipeline: Repertoire diversity was quantified by the inverse Simpson index, and CDR3 amino acid length spectratypes and V-J pairing frequencies were compared. To annotate clonotypes specific to SARS-CoV-2, CMV, influenza A and EBV, TCR beta CDR3 sequences were compared against VDJdb. Sourced from immuneACCESS, this table was stored by TCRdb with only in-frame sequences that have V and J called. A share of the clones is absent; for the studies checked, an unresolved V gene accounts for under half, and the remainder has no known explanation. V, J and clone size reflect that table, while D and trimming were determined from the DNA. Recorded for this sample are approximately 70,000 clones; around 93% of them occurred a single time. The ten largest clones capture roughly 4.5% of the sample.

On this clone itself: The antigen it binds to is not known. Base qualities are not at hand, and no much larger clone is one base apart.

PBMCs were isolated from peripheral blood, and genomic DNA from unsorted PBMCs was used for TCR beta sequencing. General conclusions and limits of the study: Further investigation, including longitudinal sampling and assessment of a control group, is stated by the authors to be required.

The receptor comes from a man aged 40-49 years with rheumatoid arthritis. This sequence uses TRBV6-2 or TRBV6-3 and TRBJ1-5; 8 bases in the junction line up with TRBD1. Material for sequencing was PBMCs. The CDR3 loop reads CASSRQGNQPQHF. The sequence in DNA is TGTGCCAGCAGTCGACAGGGGAACCAGCCCCAGCATTTT.